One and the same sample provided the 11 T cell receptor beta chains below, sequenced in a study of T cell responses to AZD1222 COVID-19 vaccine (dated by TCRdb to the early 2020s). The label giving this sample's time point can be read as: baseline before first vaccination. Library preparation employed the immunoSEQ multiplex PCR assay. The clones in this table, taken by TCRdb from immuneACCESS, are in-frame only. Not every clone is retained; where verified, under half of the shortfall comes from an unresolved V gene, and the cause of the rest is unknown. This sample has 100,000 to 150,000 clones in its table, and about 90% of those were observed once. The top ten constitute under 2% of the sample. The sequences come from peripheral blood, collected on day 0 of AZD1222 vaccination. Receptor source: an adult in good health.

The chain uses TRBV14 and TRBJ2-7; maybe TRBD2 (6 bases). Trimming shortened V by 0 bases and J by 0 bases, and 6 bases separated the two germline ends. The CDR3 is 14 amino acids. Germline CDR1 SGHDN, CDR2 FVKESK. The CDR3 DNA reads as TGTGCCAGCAGCCAAGAGGGAGGCTCCTACGAGCAGTACTTC. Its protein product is CASSQEGGSYEQYF.

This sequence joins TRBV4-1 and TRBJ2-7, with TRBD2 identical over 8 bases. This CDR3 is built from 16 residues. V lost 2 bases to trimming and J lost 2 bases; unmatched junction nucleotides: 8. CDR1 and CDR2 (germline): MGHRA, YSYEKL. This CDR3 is CASSQPLAGRAYEQYF. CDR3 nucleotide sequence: TGCGCCAGCAGCCAACCCCTCGCCGGGAGGGCCTACGAGCAGTACTTC.

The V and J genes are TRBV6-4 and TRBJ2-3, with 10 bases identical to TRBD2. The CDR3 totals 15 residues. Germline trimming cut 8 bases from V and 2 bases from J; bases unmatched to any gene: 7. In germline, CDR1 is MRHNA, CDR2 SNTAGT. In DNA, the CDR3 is TGTGCCAGCGCCCCCGGGACTAGCGACACAGATACGCAGTATTTT. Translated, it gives CASAPGTSDTDTQYF.

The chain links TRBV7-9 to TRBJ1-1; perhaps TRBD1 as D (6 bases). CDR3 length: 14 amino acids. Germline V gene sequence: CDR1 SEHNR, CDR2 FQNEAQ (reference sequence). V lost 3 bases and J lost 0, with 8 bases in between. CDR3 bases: TGTGCCAGCAGCTTTGACAGGATGAACACTGAAGCTTTCTTT. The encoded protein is CASSFDRMNTEAFF.

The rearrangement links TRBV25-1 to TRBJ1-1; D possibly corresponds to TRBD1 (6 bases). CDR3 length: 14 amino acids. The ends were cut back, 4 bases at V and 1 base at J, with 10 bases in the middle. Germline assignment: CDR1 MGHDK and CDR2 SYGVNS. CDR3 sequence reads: CASSGYRENTEAFF. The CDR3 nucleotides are TGTGCCAGCAGTGGATACAGGGAGAACACTGAAGCTTTCTTT.

This CDR3 reads CASSRTSTSGSYHDEQFF. CDR3 nucleotide sequence: TGTGCCAGCAGCCGAACTTCAACTAGCGGGAGTTATCACGATGAGCAGTTCTTC. This chain uses TRBV3-1 (or the pseudogene TRBV3-2) with TRBJ2-1, with 11 bases that match TRBD2. CDR1 and CDR2 from the germline V gene are LGHDT and YNNKEL (reference sequence). V shed 4 bases and J 8 bases; nucleotides not matched to a gene: 16. The CDR3 extends over 18 amino acids.

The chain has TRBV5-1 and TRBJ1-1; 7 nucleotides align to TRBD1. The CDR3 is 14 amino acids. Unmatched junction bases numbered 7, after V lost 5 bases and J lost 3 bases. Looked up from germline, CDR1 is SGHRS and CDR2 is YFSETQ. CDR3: CASRFDRADTEAFF. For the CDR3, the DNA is TGCGCCAGCAGGTTCGACAGGGCGGACACTGAAGCTTTCTTT.

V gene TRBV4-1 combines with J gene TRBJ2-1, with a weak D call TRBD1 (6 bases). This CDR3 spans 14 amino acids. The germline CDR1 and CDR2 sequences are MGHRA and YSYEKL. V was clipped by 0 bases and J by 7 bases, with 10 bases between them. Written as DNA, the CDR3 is TGCGCCAGCAGCCAAGACGGCAGGGGTAATGAGCAGTTCTTC. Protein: CASSQDGRGNEQFF.

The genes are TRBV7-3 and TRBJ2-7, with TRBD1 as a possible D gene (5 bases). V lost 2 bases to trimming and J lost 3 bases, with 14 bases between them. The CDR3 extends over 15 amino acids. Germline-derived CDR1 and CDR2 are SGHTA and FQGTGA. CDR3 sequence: CASSLAQGSNYEQYF. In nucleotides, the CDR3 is TGTGCCAGCAGCTTAGCTCAGGGTTCCAACTACGAGCAGTACTTC.

As DNA, the CDR3 is TGTGCCAGCAGTATACCAACGGCGACAGCCAAGTACCAAGCTTTCTTT. Translated, it gives CASSIPTATAKYQAFF. The chain links TRBV5-6 to TRBJ1-1, with D possibly TRBD1 on 5 matching bases. V shed 5 bases and J shed 9 bases, with 26 bases lying between them. The CDR3 has 16 residues. The V gene's germline CDR1 is SGHDT and CDR2 YYEEEE.

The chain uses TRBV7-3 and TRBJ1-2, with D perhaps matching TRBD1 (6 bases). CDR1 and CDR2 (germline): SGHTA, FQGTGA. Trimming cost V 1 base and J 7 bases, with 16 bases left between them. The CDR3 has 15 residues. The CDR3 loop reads CASSLIRQGSFGYTF. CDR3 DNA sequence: TGTGCCAGCAGCTTAATACGGCAGGGGTCCTTTGGCTACACCTTC.